One T cell receptor (beta chain) is described in this entry. No antigen is known for it. The entry originates in a study of post-analysis software for immune sequencing data. Study-level results: Controls had lower frequencies than patients of 4 or 5 TRBV segments, which included TRBV5-6, TRBV5-1 and TRBV20-1.

Unique molecular identifiers were carried by the TCR beta cDNA libraries. TCRdb reanalysed the PCR reads using MiXCR and keeps one entry per CDR3 protein. The sample contains approximately 770,000 distinct CDR3 sequences, 40% to 55% of which appear only once. V trimming: 5 bases; J trimming: 6 bases; junction bases outside the gene matches: 14. Germline V CDR1 and CDR2: MNHEY, SMNVEV (reference sequence). The CDR3 has 16 residues. The sequence was collected from a girl between 10 and 17 years old with multiple sclerosis. Sequenced input: blood. The genes are TRBV27 and TRBJ2-7; 9 bases map to TRBD2. In nucleotides, the CDR3 is TGTGCCAGCAGTGTATGGCAGGCGGGAGGGCCGGGCGAGCAGTACTTC. It is translated as CASSVWQAGGPGEQYF.